This T cell receptor (beta chain) was captured in a study of OX40 agonist ivuxolimab in advanced cancers. As for the study in general: Patients with hepatocellular carcinoma, melanoma, renal cell or head and neck cancer made up the dose-escalation patients. Cohort: approximately 79% men, mean age about 62, aged about 23 to 80. Partial responses were recorded for three patients, including one with hepatocellular carcinoma and two with cutaneous melanoma. Study outcomes and limitations: At doses 0.1 to 3.0 mg/kg, CD4+ and CD8+ clones expanded.

The CDR3 length is 13 residues. CDR1 and CDR2 (germline): SGHRS, YFSETQ. Deletions cut 4 bases from V and 5 bases from J, with 11 bases between. Some clones are missing from TCRdb's copy, which holds only in-frame ones; the method was immunoSEQ multiplex PCR. The sample has nearly 80,000 clones, less than 95% seen once. A word on this clone: Antigen specificity is unknown.

The TCR originated in an adult with an advanced solid tumor such as melanoma, head and neck, liver or kidney cancer. The input for sequencing was CD4+ or CD8+ T cells sorted from blood, taken in a trial of the OX40 agonist ivuxolimab. The V gene is TRBV5-1, the J gene TRBJ2-3; D is perhaps TRBD1 or TRBD2 (5 bases each). In DNA, the CDR3 is TGCGCCAGCAGCGAGGGGTGGGAAGATACGCAGTATTTT. This gives the protein CASSEGWEDTQYF.